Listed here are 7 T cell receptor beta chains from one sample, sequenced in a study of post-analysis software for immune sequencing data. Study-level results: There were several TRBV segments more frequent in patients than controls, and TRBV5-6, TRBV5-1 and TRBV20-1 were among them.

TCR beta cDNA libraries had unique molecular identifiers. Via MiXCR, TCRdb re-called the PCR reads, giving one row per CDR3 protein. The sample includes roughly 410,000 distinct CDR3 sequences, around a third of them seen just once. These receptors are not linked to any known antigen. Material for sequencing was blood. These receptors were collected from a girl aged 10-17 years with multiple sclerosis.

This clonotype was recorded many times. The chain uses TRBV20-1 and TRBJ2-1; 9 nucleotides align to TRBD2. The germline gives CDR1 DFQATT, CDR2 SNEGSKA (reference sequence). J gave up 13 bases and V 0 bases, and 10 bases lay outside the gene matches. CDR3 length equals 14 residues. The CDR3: CSARDRGGATHQFF. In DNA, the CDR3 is TGCAGTGCTAGAGATCGCGGGGGGGCGACTCACCAGTTCTTC.

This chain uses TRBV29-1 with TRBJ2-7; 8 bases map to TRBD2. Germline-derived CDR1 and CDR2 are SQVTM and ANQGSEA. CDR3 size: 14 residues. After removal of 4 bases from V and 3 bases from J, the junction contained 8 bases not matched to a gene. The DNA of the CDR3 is TGCAGCGTTGGGCTAGCGGGTTCTTACTACGAGCAGTACTTC. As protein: CSVGLAGSYYEQYF.

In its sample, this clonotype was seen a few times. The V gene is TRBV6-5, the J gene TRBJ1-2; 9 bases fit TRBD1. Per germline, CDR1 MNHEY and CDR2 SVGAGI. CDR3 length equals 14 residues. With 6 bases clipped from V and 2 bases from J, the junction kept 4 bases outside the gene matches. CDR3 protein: CASRTGGANYGYTF. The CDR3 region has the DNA TGTGCCAGCAGAACAGGGGGCGCGAACTATGGCTACACCTTC.

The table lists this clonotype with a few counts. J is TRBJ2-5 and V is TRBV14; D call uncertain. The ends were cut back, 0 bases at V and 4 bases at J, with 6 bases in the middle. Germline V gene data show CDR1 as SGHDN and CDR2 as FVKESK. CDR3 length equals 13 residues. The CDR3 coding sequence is TGTGCCAGCAGCCAAGATCTTGGAGAGACCCAGTACTTC. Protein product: CASSQDLGETQYF.

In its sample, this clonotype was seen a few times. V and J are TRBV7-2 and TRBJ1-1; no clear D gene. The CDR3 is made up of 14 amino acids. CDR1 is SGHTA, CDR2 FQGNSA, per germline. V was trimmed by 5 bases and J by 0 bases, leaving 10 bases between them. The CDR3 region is CASSLDWLNTEAFF. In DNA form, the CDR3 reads TGTGCCAGCAGCCTCGACTGGTTGAACACTGAAGCTTTCTTT.

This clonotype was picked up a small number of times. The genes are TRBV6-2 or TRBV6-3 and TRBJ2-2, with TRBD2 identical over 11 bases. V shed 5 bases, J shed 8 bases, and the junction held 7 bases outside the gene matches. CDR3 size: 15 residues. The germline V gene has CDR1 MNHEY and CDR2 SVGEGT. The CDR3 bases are TGTGCCAGCAGTGGGACTAGCGGCCCAGGGGGGGAGCTGTTTTTT. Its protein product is CASSGTSGPGGELFF.

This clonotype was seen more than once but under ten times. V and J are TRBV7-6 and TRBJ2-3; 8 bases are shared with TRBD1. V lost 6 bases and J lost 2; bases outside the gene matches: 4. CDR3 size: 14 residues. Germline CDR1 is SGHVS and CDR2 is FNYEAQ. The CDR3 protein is CASRMGQDTDTQYF. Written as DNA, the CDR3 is TGTGCCAGCAGGATGGGACAGGACACAGATACGCAGTATTTT.